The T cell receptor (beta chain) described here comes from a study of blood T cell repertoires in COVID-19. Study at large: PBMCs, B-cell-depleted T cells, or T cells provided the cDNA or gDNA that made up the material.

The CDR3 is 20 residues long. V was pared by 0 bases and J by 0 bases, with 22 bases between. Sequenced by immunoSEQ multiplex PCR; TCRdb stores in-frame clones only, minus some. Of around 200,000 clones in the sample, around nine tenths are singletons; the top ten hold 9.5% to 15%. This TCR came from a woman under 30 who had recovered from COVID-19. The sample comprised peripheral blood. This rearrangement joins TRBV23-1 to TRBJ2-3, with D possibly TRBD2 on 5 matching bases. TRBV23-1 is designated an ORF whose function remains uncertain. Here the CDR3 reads CASSQSRKVLALPSTDTQYF. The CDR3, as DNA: TGCGCCAGCAGTCAATCGCGGAAAGTTCTAGCCTTACCTAGCACAGATACGCAGTATTTT.